This T cell receptor beta chain derives from a study of blood T cell repertoires in COVID-19. The overall study: T cells, B-cell-depleted T cells, or PBMCs supplied cDNA or gDNA.

CDR1 and CDR2 from the germline V gene are LNHDA and SQIVND (reference sequence). The CDR3 consists of 16 residues. J was trimmed by 5 bases and V by 7 bases; bases with no gene match: 10. In the authors' workflow: How many nucleated cells were present was estimated from reference gene primer amplification. Method: immunoSEQ multiplex PCR; TCRdb's copy keeps in-frame clones and lacks some. That table is the source of V, J and clone size, and D and trimming were worked out from the DNA. The profile shows about 350,000 clones, 88% of them singletons. Someone with COVID-19 had been met by exposed participants within 2 weeks before study entry.

The sequencing sample was made of PBMCs or T cells enriched from blood (not recorded which). The receptor was isolated from a woman aged 25 to 39 who had been exposed to COVID-19. The chain is built from TRBV19 and TRBJ1-6; TRBD1 matches 8 bases. The CDR3 sequence is CASKESQGANNSPLHF. CDR3 DNA: TGTGCCAGTAAGGAATCCCAGGGGGCGAATAATTCACCCCTCCACTTT.